Presented here are 13 T cell receptor beta chains from one specimen sequenced in a study of kidney transplant recipient with SARS-CoV-2 infection. From the reads, TCRdb called clonotypes with MiXCR, one entry per CDR3 protein. The data show about 240,000 distinct CDR3 sequences, around 26% seen once. The sample consisted of a blood sample, taken at baseline and between days 110 and 120 from a kidney transplant recipient. The receptors come from a male patient between 25 and 39 years old who had COVID-19 and was a kidney transplant recipient. A share of the T cells may be of graft donor origin.

Only a few counts were recorded for this clonotype. The CDR3 protein is CASRETSGRLETQYF. CDR3 nucleotides: TGTGCCAGTAGGGAGACTAGCGGGAGATTGGAGACCCAGTACTTC. The chain carries TRBV19 and TRBJ2-5, with 12 bases aligning to TRBD2. The germline gives CDR1 LNHDA, CDR2 SQIVND (reference sequence). V lost 6 bases and J lost 5; bases outside the gene matches: 7. CDR3 size: 15 residues.

The V gene is TRBV7-9, the J gene TRBJ2-4; D is perhaps TRBD2 (5 bases). This CDR3 spans 13 amino acids. CDR1 is SEHNR, CDR2 FQNEAQ, per germline (reference sequence). Trimming took off 2 bases at V and 7 bases at J, with 9 bases between the two ends. CDR3 protein: CASSLPRRNIQYF. Here the CDR3 DNA reads TGTGCCAGCAGCTTACCAAGGAGGAACATTCAGTACTTC.

This clonotype was counted a single time. This clone may be a read error of a much larger clone one base away. The chain carries TRBV10-3 and TRBJ1-2, with D maybe TRBD1 (5 bases). Trimming took off 3 bases at V and 0 bases at J, with 11 bases between the two ends. The CDR3 runs 15 residues. CDR1 is ENHRY, CDR2 SYGVKD, per germline. The CDR3: CAISDRGFTNYGYTF. CDR3 nucleotide sequence: TGTGCCATCAGTGACCGGGGGTTTACTAACTATGGCTACACCTTC.

The sample holds many counts of this clonotype. This chain links TRBV18 with TRBJ1-4, with D tentatively TRBD1 (5 bases). This CDR3 region has 14 residues. Per the germline V gene, CDR1 is KGHSH and CDR2 is LQKENI. Trimming pared 3 bases from V and 4 bases from J, leaving 9 bases between. The CDR3: CASSPRGFNEKLFF. CDR3 DNA sequence: TGTGCCAGCTCACCCCGGGGCTTTAATGAAAAACTGTTTTTT.

To note about this clonotype: An end of the junction does not agree with germline; a read error may underlie this. The chain employs TRBV10-3 and TRBJ2-2, with D possibly being TRBD2 (6 bases). Germline values: CDR1 ENHRY, CDR2 SYGVKD. CDR3 length: 13 amino acids. The CDR3, as DNA: TGTGCCATCAGTGAGTCTAACACCGGGGGGCTGTTTTTT. Its translation: CAISESNTGGLFF.

In this sample, this clonotype turned up a few times. The chain has TRBV6-5 and TRBJ2-3, with a weak D call TRBD2 (6 bases). The germline V and J ends were trimmed by 10 bases and 0 bases, with 14 bases remaining between them. Germline CDR1 reads MNHEY; CDR2 reads SVGAGI. This CDR3 comprises 14 residues. CDR3 sequence (DNA): TGTGCCACCACACTGGGGGGAAGCACAGATACGCAGTATTTT. Amino acid sequence: CATTLGGSTDTQYF.

With regard to this clonotype: This may come from a read error, since a much larger clone is one base off. No conserved phenylalanine or tryptophan ends this CDR3, so it is likely a read error. This rearrangement joins TRBV2 to TRBJ2-4, with a possible D match to TRBD2 (5 bases). The CDR3 is 16 amino acids. The germline V gene encodes CDR1 SNHLY and CDR2 FYNNEI. Trimming removed 5 bases from V and 4 bases from J, with 18 bases in between. The CDR3 DNA follows: TGTGCCAGCAGTCCCGACTACCTAAGCCGGAAAAACATTCAGTACCTC. Translated, it gives CASSPDYLSRKNIQYL.

About this clonotype itself: This may come from a read error, since a much larger clone is one base off. The chain employs TRBV5-4 and TRBJ1-2; unclear D gene. The CDR3 extends over 16 amino acids. CDR1 and CDR2 (germline): SGHNT, YYREEE (reference sequence). The germline V and J ends were trimmed by 6 bases and 4 bases, with 22 bases remaining between them. CDR3 sequence (DNA): TGTGCCAGCAACGCCACCGTACCAGGAAGGACCTATGGCTACACCTTC. Protein product: CASNATVPGRTYGYTF.

Details on this clonotype: A read error may explain this, as a much larger clone is one base away. The conserved final phenylalanine or tryptophan is absent from the CDR3, which likely points to a read error. The chain recombines TRBV5-4 with TRBJ1-1; D gene uncertain. The CDR3 length is 14 residues. CDR1 SGHNT and CDR2 YYREEE come from the germline V gene (reference sequence). Trimming pared 0 bases from V and 9 bases from J, leaving 15 bases between. CDR3 in DNA: TGTGCCAGCAGCTTGGAAAAGGGCCGGCAAAAAGCTTTCTCT. This codes for CASSLEKGRQKAFS.

This clonotype was counted many times. This chain links TRBV6-5 with TRBJ1-2; TRBD1 is a possible D gene (5 bases). The CDR3 loop spans 17 amino acids. Germline lookup yields CDR1 MNHEY and CDR2 SVGAGI. Between the trimmed V and J ends, which lost 5 bases and 4 bases, there was a span of 23 bases. CDR3 sequence reads: CASSPQGSMRKTYGYTF. In DNA, the CDR3 is TGTGCCAGCAGTCCCCAGGGCTCTATGCGAAAGACCTATGGCTACACCTTC.

As to this clonotype: Being one base from a much bigger clone, this may be a read error. This sequence joins TRBV3-1 and TRBJ1-1; possibly TRBD1 for D (5 bases). V was shortened by 1 base and J by 0 bases, with 24 bases between the two germline ends. In germline, CDR1 is LGHDT, CDR2 YNNKEL (reference sequence). The CDR3 is 20 amino acids. CDR3 loop: CASSQGRESRVKMVNTEAFF. DNA for the CDR3: TGTGCCAGCAGCCAAGGTAGAGAAAGCAGGGTGAAAATGGTGAACACTGAAGCTTTCTTT.

Concerning this clonotype: Possible read error: a much larger clone is one base away. The chain links TRBV15 to TRBJ1-5; the match to TRBD1 covers 7 bases. This CDR3 is 18 amino acids long. Trimming removed 3 bases from V and 0 bases from J; junction bases left unmatched: 11. Germline V gene sequence: CDR1 LNHNV, CDR2 YYDKDF (reference sequence). This chain's CDR3 is CATSSPFAGGDSNQPQHF. CDR3 coding DNA: TGTGCCACCAGCAGCCCGTTTGCAGGGGGAGATAGCAATCAGCCCCAGCATTTT.

This clonotype was counted many times. A read error is likely, as this CDR3 ends without the conserved phenylalanine or tryptophan. V usage is TRBV30 and J usage is TRBJ1-2, with unresolved D. Trimming shortened V by 5 bases and J by 4 bases, and 23 bases separated the two germline ends. This CDR3 has 16 residues. Germline CDR1 is GTSNPN and CDR2 is SVGIG (reference sequence). CDR3 region: CAWLPRRYRKTYGYTL. CDR3 coding DNA: TGTGCCTGGTTGCCCAGGCGTTATAGAAAGACCTATGGCTACACCCTC.